This T cell receptor (beta chain) was retrieved from a study of T cell responses to AZD1222 COVID-19 vaccine. Sequencing used immunoSEQ multiplex PCR; TCRdb keeps in-frame clones, though not all of them. The data show 130,000 to 150,000 clones, with just over 90% seen just once and under 2% held by the top ten. The V gene's germline CDR1 is SEHNR and CDR2 FQNEAQ (reference sequence). The length of the CDR3 is 16 residues. Between the trimmed V and J ends, which lost 2 bases and 0 bases, there was a span of 13 bases. The sequence derives from an adult in good health. The V call is TRBV7-9, the J call TRBJ1-2; D gene uncertain. Sequencing used peripheral blood, obtained on day 0 of AZD1222 vaccination. In DNA, the CDR3 is TGTGCCAGCAGCTTACGGGCAGGAGGCACTAACTATGGCTACACCTTC. It translates to CASSLRAGGTNYGYTF.